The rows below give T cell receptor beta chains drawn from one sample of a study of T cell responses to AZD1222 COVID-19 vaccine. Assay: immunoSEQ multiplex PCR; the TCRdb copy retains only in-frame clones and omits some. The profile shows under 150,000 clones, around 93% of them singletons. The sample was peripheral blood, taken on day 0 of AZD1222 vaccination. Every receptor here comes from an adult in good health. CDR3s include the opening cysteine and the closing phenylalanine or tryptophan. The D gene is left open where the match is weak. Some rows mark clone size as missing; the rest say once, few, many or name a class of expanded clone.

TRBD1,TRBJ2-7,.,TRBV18,TGTGCCAGCTCACCGGGACAGAAGTCCTACGAGCAGTACTTC,CASSPGQKSYEQYF
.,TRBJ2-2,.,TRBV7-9,TGTGCCAGCAGCTCAAATCCCGGGGAGCTGTTTTTT,CASSSNPGELFF
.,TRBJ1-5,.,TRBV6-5,TGTGCCAGCAGTTACTCGAAGAGAGGGGGTCAGCCCCAGCATTTT,CASSYSKRGGQPQHF
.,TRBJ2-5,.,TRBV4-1,TGCGCCAGCAGCCAAATACCCCGGAGGGGGGTGAGAGAGACCCAGTACTTC,CASSQIPRRGVRETQYF
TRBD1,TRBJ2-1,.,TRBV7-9,TGTGCCAGCAGCCGGTCCTCCGGGACAGGGACCTACAATGAGCAGTTCTTC,CASSRSSGTGTYNEQFF
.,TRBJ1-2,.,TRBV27,TGTGCCAGCAGTTTATCCCCCGGAGGCTATGGCTACACCTTC,CASSLSPGGYGYTF
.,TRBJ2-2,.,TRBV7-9,TGTGCCAGCAGGCTCAACACGGCATTCGGGGAGCTGTTTTTT,CASRLNTAFGELFF
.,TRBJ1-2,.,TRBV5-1,TGCGCCAGCAGCTGGGAACCTTTACAGGACTATGGCTACACCTTC,CASSWEPLQDYGYTF
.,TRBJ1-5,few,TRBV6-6,TGTGCCAGCAGTCGCGACAGGTCAAATCAGCCCCAGCATTTT,CASSRDRSNQPQHF
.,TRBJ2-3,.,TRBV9,TGTGCCAGCAGCGGTAGCACAGATACGCAGTATTTT,CASSGSTDTQYF
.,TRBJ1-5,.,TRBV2,TGTGCCAGCAGTGAAGCGAGTATCCGGTTTGGGGGAGGGCCCCAGCATTTT,CASSEASIRFGGGPQHF
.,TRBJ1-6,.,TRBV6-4,TGTGCCAGCCGACGGGAGGGGGATACAGGGTTGAATTCACCCCTCCACTTT,CASRREGDTGLNSPLHF
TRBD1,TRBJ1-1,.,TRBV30,TGTGCCTGGAGTGCCTCGGGACAGGGGGCAAAAGCTTTCTTT,CAWSASGQGAKAFF
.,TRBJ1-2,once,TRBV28,TGTGCCAGCAGAAAAAGTGGGCCGCTTGGTAACTATGGCTACACCTTC,CASRKSGPLGNYGYTF
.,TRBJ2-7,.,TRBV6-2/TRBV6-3,TGTGCCAGCAGTTACGTGGCCACCTACGAGCAGTACTTC,CASSYVATYEQYF
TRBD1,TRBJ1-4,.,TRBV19,TGTGCCAGTAGTATAGGAGGACAGGTTGGAAAACTGTTTTTT,CASSIGGQVGKLFF
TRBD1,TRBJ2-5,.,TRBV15,TGTGCCACCAGCAGAGATCTAGACAGGGATGAGACCCAGTACTTC,CATSRDLDRDETQYF
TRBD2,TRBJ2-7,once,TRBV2,TGTGCCAGCAGGGAATGGACGGGAGCAGCGGGGGCTTCCTACGAGCAGTACTTC,CASREWTGAAGASYEQYF
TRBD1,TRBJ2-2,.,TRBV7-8,TGTGCCAGCAGCTCTTTGGACAGGCTGTACACCGGGGAGCTGTTTTTT,CASSSLDRLYTGELFF
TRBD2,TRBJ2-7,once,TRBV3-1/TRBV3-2,TGTGCCAGCAGCCCGGCGGGGGGGCTTCTCGAGCAGTACTTC,CASSPAGGLLEQYF
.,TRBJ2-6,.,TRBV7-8,TGTGCCAGCAGCGAAAGTGGGGGGCTAGGCGGGGCCAACGTCCTGACTTTC,CASSESGGLGGANVLTF
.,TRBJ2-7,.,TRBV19,TGTGCCAGTAGTATAGACAGGGAGGTAGAGAACGAGCAGTACTTC,CASSIDREVENEQYF